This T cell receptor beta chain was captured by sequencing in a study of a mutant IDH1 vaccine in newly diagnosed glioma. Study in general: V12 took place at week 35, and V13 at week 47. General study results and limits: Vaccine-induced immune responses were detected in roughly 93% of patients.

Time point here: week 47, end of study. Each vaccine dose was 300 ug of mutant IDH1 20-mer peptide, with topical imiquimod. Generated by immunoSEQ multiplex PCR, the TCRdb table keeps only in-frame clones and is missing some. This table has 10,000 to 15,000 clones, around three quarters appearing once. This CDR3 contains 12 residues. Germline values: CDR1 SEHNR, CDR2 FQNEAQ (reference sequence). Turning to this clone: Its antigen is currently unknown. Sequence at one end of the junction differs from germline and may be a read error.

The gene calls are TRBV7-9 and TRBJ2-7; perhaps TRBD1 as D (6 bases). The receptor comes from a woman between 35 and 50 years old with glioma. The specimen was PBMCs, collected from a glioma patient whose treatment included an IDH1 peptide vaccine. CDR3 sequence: CASSLGRDKKFF. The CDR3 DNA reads TGTGCCAGCAGCCTTGGACGGGACAAGAAATTTTTC.